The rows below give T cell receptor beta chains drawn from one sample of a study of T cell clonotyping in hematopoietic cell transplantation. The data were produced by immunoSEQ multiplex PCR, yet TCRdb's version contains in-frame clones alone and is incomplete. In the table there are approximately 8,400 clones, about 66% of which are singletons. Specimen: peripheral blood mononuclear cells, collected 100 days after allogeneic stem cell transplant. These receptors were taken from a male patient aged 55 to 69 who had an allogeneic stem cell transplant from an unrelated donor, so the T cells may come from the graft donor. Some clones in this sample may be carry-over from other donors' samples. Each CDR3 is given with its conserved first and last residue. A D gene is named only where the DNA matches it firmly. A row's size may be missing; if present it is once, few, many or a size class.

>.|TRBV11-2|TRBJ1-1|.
CASSFSSLNTEAFF
TGTGCCAGCAGCTTTTCCTCCTTGAACACTGAAGCTTTCTTT
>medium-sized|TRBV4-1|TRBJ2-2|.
CASRLSPGASTGELFF
TGCGCCAGCAGGCTCAGCCCGGGGGCCAGCACCGGGGAGCTGTTTTTT
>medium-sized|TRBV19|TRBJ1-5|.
CASSRRSNQPQHF
TGTGCCAGTAGTAGGCGGTCAAATCAGCCCCAGCATTTT
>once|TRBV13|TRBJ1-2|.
CASSLVGARDYGYTF
TGTGCCAGCAGCTTAGTAGGGGCGCGGGACTATGGCTACACCTTC
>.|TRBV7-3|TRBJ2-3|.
CASSLRGARGADTQYF
TGTGCCAGCAGCTTACGGGGGGCGCGTGGTGCAGATACGCAGTATTTT
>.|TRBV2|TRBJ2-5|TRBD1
CASRGGTGGAWETQYF
TGTGCCAGCCGCGGAGGGACAGGGGGCGCTTGGGAGACCCAGTACTTC
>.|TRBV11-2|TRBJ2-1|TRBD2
CASSFTSLAGAYNEQFF
TGTGCCAGCAGCTTCACGTCACTAGCGGGAGCCTACAATGAGCAGTTCTTC
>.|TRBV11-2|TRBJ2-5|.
CASSLGWLQETQYF
TGTGCCAGCAGCTTAGGGTGGTTACAAGAGACCCAGTACTTC
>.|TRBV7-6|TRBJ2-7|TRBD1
CASSFSRQGVPYEQYF
TGTGCCAGCAGCTTTTCGAGGCAGGGGGTACCATACGAGCAGTACTTC
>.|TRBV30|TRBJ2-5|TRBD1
CAWQNIPGGEETQYF
TGTGCCTGGCAGAACATACCAGGGGGCGAAGAGACCCAGTACTTC
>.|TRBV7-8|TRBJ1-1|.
CASLRAGGTEAFF
TGTGCCAGTTTACGGGCAGGTGGCACTGAAGCTTTCTTT
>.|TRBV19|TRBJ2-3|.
CATGMGGTDTQYF
TGTGCCACTGGAATGGGAGGCACAGATACGCAGTATTTT
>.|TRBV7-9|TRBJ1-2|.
CASSLSAGADYGYTF
TGTGCCAGCAGCTTATCGGCAGGCGCCGACTATGGCTACACCTTC
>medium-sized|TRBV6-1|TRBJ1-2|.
CASSETGTGGYTF
TGTGCCAGCAGTGAAACCGGGACTGGGGGCTACACCTTC
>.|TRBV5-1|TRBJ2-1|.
CASSLAVAINEQFF
TGCGCCAGCAGCTTGGCCGTTGCTATCAATGAGCAGTTCTTC
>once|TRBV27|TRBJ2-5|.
CASSPEGTDQETQYF
TGTGCCAGCAGTCCGGAGGGGACAGACCAAGAGACCCAGTACTTC
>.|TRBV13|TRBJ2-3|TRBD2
CASSFSGVDPSTDTQYF
TGTGCCAGCAGTTTTAGCGGGGTAGATCCTAGCACAGATACGCAGTATTTT
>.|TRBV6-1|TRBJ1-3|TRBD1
CASSENRGLSGNTIYF
TGTGCCAGCAGTGAAAACAGGGGGCTCTCTGGAAACACCATATATTTT
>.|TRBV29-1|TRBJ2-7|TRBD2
CSVAGLAGGPYEQYF
TGCAGCGTGGCGGGACTAGCGGGAGGTCCGTACGAGCAGTACTTC
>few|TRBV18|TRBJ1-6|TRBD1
CASSPPGDRETSPLHF
TGTGCCAGCTCACCACCAGGGGACAGGGAGACCTCACCCCTCCACTTT
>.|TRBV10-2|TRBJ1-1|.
CASSDRGGQRNTEAFF
TGCGCCAGCAGTGACCGGGGCGGACAGAGAAACACTGAAGCTTTCTTT
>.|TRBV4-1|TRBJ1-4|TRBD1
CASSPGQGIEKLFF
TGCGCCAGCAGCCCCGGACAGGGGATTGAAAAACTGTTTTTT
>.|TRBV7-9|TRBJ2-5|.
CASSGGFGETQYF
TGTGCCAGCAGCGGGGGCTTCGGAGAGACCCAGTACTTC
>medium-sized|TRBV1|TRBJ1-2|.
CTSSHPPGQPRSYGYTF
TGCACCAGCAGCCATCCCCCGGGACAGCCAAGGTCCTATGGCTACACCTTC
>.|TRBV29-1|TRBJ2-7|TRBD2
CSVVLAVKPPYEQYF
TGCAGCGTCGTTCTAGCGGTTAAACCTCCCTACGAGCAGTACTTC
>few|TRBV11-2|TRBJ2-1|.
CASSLILGIGNEQFF
TGTGCCAGCAGCTTAATTTTGGGCATCGGCAATGAGCAGTTCTTC
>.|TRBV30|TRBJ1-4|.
CAWSGIDGEKLFF
TGTGCCTGGAGTGGGATCGACGGAGAAAAACTGTTTTTT
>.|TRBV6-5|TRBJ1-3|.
CASSRQFSGNTIYF
TGTGCCAGCAGTAGACAGTTCTCTGGAAACACCATATATTTT
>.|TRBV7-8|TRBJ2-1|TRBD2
CASSRGENEQFF
TGTGCCAGCAGCCGGGGGGAGAATGAGCAGTTCTTC
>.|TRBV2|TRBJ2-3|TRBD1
CASSDLAAGGFRNTQYF
TGTGCCAGCAGTGATCTGGCGGCAGGGGGCTTTCGCAATACGCAGTATTTT
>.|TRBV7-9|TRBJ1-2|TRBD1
CASSLVGGANYGYTF
TGTGCCAGCAGCTTAGTAGGGGGCGCGAACTATGGCTACACCTTC
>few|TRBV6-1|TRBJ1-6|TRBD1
CASSEAGGDNSPLHF
TGTGCCAGCAGTGAAGCAGGGGGCGATAATTCACCCCTCCACTTT
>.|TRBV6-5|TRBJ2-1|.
CASGTEQFF
TGTGCCAGCGGGACCGAGCAGTTCTTC
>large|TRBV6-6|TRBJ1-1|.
CASSLGKTEAFF
TGTGCCAGCAGTCTAGGGAAGACTGAAGCTTTCTTT
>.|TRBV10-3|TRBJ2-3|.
CAINAERSQGRGTQYF
TGTGCCATCAACGCCGAGAGGAGCCAGGGTAGGGGTACGCAGTATTTT
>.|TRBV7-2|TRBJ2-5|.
CASSFGQAQETQYF
TGTGCCAGCAGCTTCGGGCAGGCTCAAGAGACCCAGTACTTC
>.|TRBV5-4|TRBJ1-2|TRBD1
CASSTLPGTAYGYTF
TGTGCCAGCAGCACCCTCCCCGGGACAGCTTATGGCTACACCTTC
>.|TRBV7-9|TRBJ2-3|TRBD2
CASSSTSGRVGDTQYF
TGTGCCAGCAGCTCCACTAGCGGGAGGGTTGGAGATACGCAGTATTTT
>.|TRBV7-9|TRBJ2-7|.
CASSYQRYEQYF
TGTGCCAGCAGCTACCAGCGCTACGAGCAGTACTTC
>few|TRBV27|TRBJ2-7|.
CASSFPPSYEQYF
TGTGCCAGCAGTTTCCCCCCCTCCTACGAGCAGTACTTC
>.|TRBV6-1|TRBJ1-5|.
CASSEAVLPLHPQHF
TGTGCCAGCAGTGAAGCGGTCTTGCCCCTTCATCCCCAGCATTTT
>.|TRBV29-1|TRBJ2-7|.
CSVEGRGPPYEQYF
TGCAGCGTTGAGGGCAGGGGACCACCCTACGAGCAGTACTTC
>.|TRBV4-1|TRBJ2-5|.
CASNQDGAGVMETQYF
TGCGCCAGCAACCAAGATGGGGCAGGGGTTATGGAGACCCAGTACTTC
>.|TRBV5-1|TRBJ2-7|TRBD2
CASSPQKNSGRAYEQYF
TGCGCCAGCAGCCCCCAGAAAAATAGCGGGAGGGCCTACGAGCAGTACTTC
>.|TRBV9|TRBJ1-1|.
CASSPEGFTEAFF
TGTGCCAGCAGCCCAGAGGGGTTTACAGAAGCTTTCTTT